Listed below are T cell receptor beta chains from one sample, sequenced in a study of response to subunit inactivated influenza vaccine. TCRdb independently ran MiXCR on the RT-PCR reads; one entry per CDR3 protein. The sample shows about 570,000 distinct CDR3 sequences, roughly 10% of them seen only once. These data are also associated with another study on T cells expressing NK-cell markers.

The input for sequencing was PBMCs from blood, taken on the day of vaccination. The receptors stem from a man aged 45-60 years who received an inactivated influenza vaccine. CDR3s include the opening cysteine and the closing phenylalanine or tryptophan. The D gene is left open where the match is weak. Clone size is stated in some rows and not others, as once, few, many or a class when expanded.

V: TRBV20-1
size: many
J: TRBJ2-7
D: NA
length: 12
CDR3: CSARRSSYEQYF
DNA: TGCAGTGCTAGAAGGTCCTCCTACGAGCAGTACTTC

V: TRBV20-1
size: few
J: TRBJ2-7
D: TRBD1
length: 13
CDR3: CSASPGQGYEQYF
DNA: TGCAGTGCTAGTCCGGGACAGGGTTACGAGCAGTACTTC

V: TRBV20-1
size: NA
J: TRBJ2-3
D: TRBD2
length: 13
CDR3: CSAPTSGGDTQYF
DNA: TGCAGTGCCCCGACTAGCGGGGGAGATACGCAGTATTTT

V: TRBV3-1
size: many
J: TRBJ2-5
D: TRBD1
length: 16
CDR3: CASSRNLGGLQETQYF
DNA: TGTGCCAGCAGCCGAAACCTAGGGGGCCTACAAGAGACCCAGTACTTC

V: TRBV2
size: few
J: TRBJ2-3
D: NA
length: 12
CDR3: CASSVGVDTQYF
DNA: TGTGCCAGCAGTGTCGGAGTGGATACGCAGTATTTT

V: TRBV6-4
size: many
J: TRBJ2-3
D: TRBD2
length: 14
CDR3: CASSEGGRGDTQYF
DNA: TGTGCCAGCAGTGAAGGCGGGAGGGGAGATACGCAGTATTTT

V: TRBV4-2
size: few
J: TRBJ2-3
D: NA
length: 18
CDR3: CASSQPSRGAGGADTQYF
DNA: TGTGCCAGCAGCCAACCCTCACGAGGGGCCGGTGGTGCAGATACGCAGTATTTT

V: TRBV10-2
size: few
J: TRBJ2-1
D: TRBD2
length: 15
CDR3: CASSRLAGFGNEQFF
DNA: TGCGCCAGCAGTAGACTAGCGGGGTTCGGCAATGAGCAGTTCTTC

V: TRBV5-1
size: many
J: TRBJ2-1
D: NA
length: 14
CDR3: CASSLSGDYNEQFF
DNA: TGCGCCAGCAGCTTGTCGGGGGACTACAATGAGCAGTTCTTC

V: TRBV5-1
size: many
J: TRBJ2-2
D: NA
length: 15
CDR3: CASSFGGSNTGELFF
DNA: TGCGCCAGCAGCTTCGGAGGCTCGAACACCGGGGAGCTGTTTTTT

V: TRBV20-1
size: few
J: TRBJ2-7
D: NA
length: 13
CDR3: CSARGRDSYEQYF
DNA: TGCAGTGCTAGAGGCAGGGACTCCTACGAGCAGTACTTC

V: TRBV20-1
size: many
J: TRBJ2-3
D: TRBD1
length: 15
CDR3: CSARDGTGRTDTQYF
DNA: TGCAGTGCTAGAGATGGGACAGGGCGCACAGATACGCAGTATTTT

V: TRBV6-2/TRBV6-3
size: few
J: TRBJ1-6
D: NA
length: 11
CDR3: CASNGNSPLHF
DNA: TGTGCCAGCAACGGGAATTCACCCCTCCACTTT

V: TRBV10-3
size: NA
J: TRBJ2-1
D: TRBD1
length: 18
CDR3: CAISVVGQGRRTHNEQFF
DNA: TGTGCCATCAGTGTTGTGGGACAGGGGAGGCGGACCCACAATGAGCAGTTCTTC

V: TRBV4-3
size: NA
J: TRBJ2-2
D: TRBD2
length: 18
CDR3: CASSQDMFGRMNTGELFF
DNA: TGCGCCAGCAGCCAAGATATGTTCGGGAGGATGAACACCGGGGAGCTGTTTTTT

V: TRBV11-2
size: few
J: TRBJ2-3
D: TRBD2
length: 19
CDR3: CASSLILRLAGGSADTQYF
DNA: TGTGCCAGCAGCCTTATTTTACGGCTAGCGGGAGGTTCGGCAGATACGCAGTATTTT

V: TRBV12-3/TRBV12-4
size: NA
J: TRBJ1-5
D: NA
length: 14
CDR3: CASSLTRRHQPQHF
DNA: TGTGCCAGCAGTTTGACAAGGAGGCATCAGCCCCAGCATTTT

V: TRBV15
size: many
J: TRBJ2-3
D: TRBD2
length: 16
CDR3: CATSRDRLAGADTQYF
DNA: TGTGCCACCAGCAGAGATCGACTAGCGGGAGCAGATACGCAGTATTTT

V: TRBV20-1
size: few
J: TRBJ2-3
D: TRBD2
length: 16
CDR3: CSARGGLAESTDTQYF
DNA: TGCAGTGCTAGAGGAGGACTAGCGGAAAGCACAGATACGCAGTATTTT

V: TRBV7-2
size: few
J: TRBJ2-5
D: NA
length: 13
CDR3: CASSPGMQETQYF
DNA: TGTGCCAGCAGTCCAGGGATGCAAGAGACCCAGTACTTC

V: TRBV18
size: many
J: TRBJ2-7
D: NA
length: 14
CDR3: CASSPPDRVYEQYF
DNA: TGTGCCAGCTCACCACCCGACAGAGTCTACGAGCAGTACTTC

V: TRBV21-1
size: few
J: TRBJ1-1
D: NA
length: 14
CDR3: CASSHIQGNTDAFF
DNA: TGTGCCAGCAGCCATATTCAGGGAAACACTGATGCTTTCTTT

V: TRBV3-1
size: many
J: TRBJ2-3
D: TRBD2
length: 15
CDR3: CASSQVISGSDTQYF
DNA: TGTGCCAGCAGCCAAGTTATTAGCGGGTCAGATACGCAGTATTTT

V: TRBV12-3/TRBV12-4
size: NA
J: TRBJ1-2
D: TRBD1
length: 14
CDR3: CASTRGTARSGYTF
DNA: TGTGCCAGCACCCGGGGGACAGCAAGGAGTGGCTACACCTTC

V: TRBV5-1
size: few
J: TRBJ2-3
D: TRBD2
length: 18
CDR3: CASSLGLAGAGRTDTQYF
DNA: TGCGCCAGCAGCTTGGGACTAGCGGGAGCAGGGAGGACAGATACGCAGTATTTT

V: TRBV6-2/TRBV6-3
size: few
J: TRBJ2-2
D: NA
length: 14
CDR3: CASSPAISTGELFF
DNA: TGTGCCAGCAGTCCCGCAATCTCCACCGGGGAGCTGTTTTTT

V: TRBV4-2
size: NA
J: TRBJ2-5
D: NA
length: 15
CDR3: CASSQDASARETQYF
DNA: TGTGCCAGCAGCCAAGATGCTAGCGCTAGGGAGACCCAGTACTTC

V: TRBV3-1
size: many
J: TRBJ2-7
D: NA
length: 12
CDR3: CASSQGVVEQYF
DNA: TGTGCCAGCAGCCAAGGAGTAGTCGAGCAGTACTTC

V: TRBV9
size: few
J: TRBJ2-6
D: NA
length: 16
CDR3: CASSVVGASGANVLTF
DNA: TGTGCCAGCAGCGTAGTCGGAGCGTCTGGGGCCAACGTCCTGACTTTC

V: TRBV7-6
size: NA
J: TRBJ2-3
D: NA
length: 17
CDR3: CASSLGGRGLSTDTQYF
DNA: TGTGCCAGCAGCTTAGGCGGTCGGGGCCTTAGCACAGATACGCAGTATTTT

V: TRBV7-2
size: few
J: TRBJ2-3
D: TRBD2
length: 14
CDR3: CASSRTRTTDTQYF
DNA: TGTGCCAGCAGCCGGACTAGAACTACAGATACGCAGTATTTT

V: TRBV19
size: many
J: TRBJ2-3
D: TRBD2
length: 14
CDR3: CASSVAGGTDTQYF
DNA: TGTGCCAGTAGTGTGGCGGGAGGCACAGATACGCAGTATTTT

V: TRBV7-2
size: NA
J: TRBJ2-7
D: TRBD1
length: 15
CDR3: CASSLQSGQEPMQYF
DNA: TGTGCCAGCAGCTTACAGTCGGGACAGGAACCAATGCAGTACTTC

V: TRBV12-3/TRBV12-4
size: many
J: TRBJ2-1
D: TRBD2
length: 14
CDR3: CASKGTSGDNEQFF
DNA: TGTGCCAGCAAAGGGACTAGCGGGGACAATGAGCAGTTCTTC

V: TRBV7-8
size: NA
J: TRBJ2-5
D: TRBD1
length: 16
CDR3: CASSIYGTGGSGTQYF
DNA: TGTGCCAGCAGCATTTACGGGACAGGGGGCTCGGGGACCCAGTACTTC

V: TRBV7-8
size: NA
J: TRBJ2-6
D: NA
length: 15
CDR3: CASSQGQSGANVLTF
DNA: TGTGCCAGCAGCCAAGGACAGTCTGGGGCCAACGTCCTGACTTTC

V: TRBV28
size: few
J: TRBJ2-3
D: TRBD2
length: 16
CDR3: CASSSLAGFGTDTQYF
DNA: TGTGCCAGCAGTTCACTAGCGGGATTTGGTACAGATACGCAGTATTTT

V: TRBV5-1
size: NA
J: TRBJ2-1
D: NA
length: 14
CDR3: CASSLGAGNNEQFF
DNA: TGCGCCAGCAGCTTGGGGGCTGGTAACAATGAGCAGTTCTTC

V: TRBV2
size: few
J: TRBJ2-7
D: NA
length: 12
CDR3: CASSRPNRVMYF
DNA: TGTGCCAGCAGTCGACCCAACAGGGTTATGTACTTC

V: TRBV6-5
size: many
J: TRBJ2-1
D: TRBD1
length: 12
CDR3: CASRMTGTEQFF
DNA: TGTGCCAGCAGGATGACAGGGACTGAGCAGTTCTTC

V: TRBV20-1
size: NA
J: TRBJ1-1
D: NA
length: 17
CDR3: CSAIGFVVDRPNTEAFF
DNA: TGCAGTGCTATAGGGTTCGTAGTCGACAGACCAAACACTGAAGCTTTCTTT

V: TRBV5-1
size: many
J: TRBJ2-7
D: NA
length: 14
CDR3: CASSLELISYEQYF
DNA: TGCGCCAGCAGCTTGGAACTCATTTCCTACGAGCAGTACTTC

V: TRBV27
size: NA
J: TRBJ1-1
D: NA
length: 17
CDR3: CASKRDTLELLNTEAFF
DNA: TGTGCCAGCAAAAGGGACACCTTGGAATTATTGAACACTGAAGCTTTCTTT

V: TRBV29-1
size: NA
J: TRBJ1-1
D: NA
length: 15
CDR3: CSVENPGRGGGKAFF
DNA: TGCAGCGTTGAAAACCCGGGACGGGGAGGGGGTAAGGCTTTCTTT

V: TRBV12-3/TRBV12-4
size: NA
J: TRBJ2-7
D: TRBD2
length: 17
CDR3: CASSNKGLAGLSYEQYF
DNA: TGTGCCAGCAGTAATAAGGGACTAGCGGGACTCTCCTACGAGCAGTACTTC

V: TRBV12-3/TRBV12-4
size: many
J: TRBJ1-2
D: NA
length: 15
CDR3: CASSLGRRKASSYTF
DNA: TGTGCCAGCAGTTTAGGGCGTAGGAAGGCATCCAGCTACACCTTC

V: TRBV29-1
size: NA
J: TRBJ1-1
D: NA
length: 13
CDR3: CSGSGLLNTEAFF
DNA: TGCAGCGGCTCCGGACTGTTGAACACTGAAGCTTTCTTT

V: TRBV6-1
size: NA
J: TRBJ1-5
D: NA
length: 16
CDR3: CASSGLSAGSNQPQHF
DNA: TGTGCCAGCAGTGGTCTCAGCGCCGGGAGCAATCAGCCCCAGCATTTT

V: TRBV6-2/TRBV6-3
size: few
J: TRBJ2-2
D: TRBD2
length: 18
CDR3: CASSYSTPGLAGTGELFF
DNA: TGTGCCAGCAGTTACTCGACGCCGGGACTAGCGGGCACCGGGGAGCTGTTTTTT

V: TRBV7-3
size: NA
J: TRBJ2-1
D: NA
length: 13
CDR3: CASSPRASNEQFF
DNA: TGTGCCAGCAGCCCTCGGGCTAGCAATGAGCAGTTCTTC

V: TRBV18
size: many
J: TRBJ2-2
D: NA
length: 13
CDR3: CASSPPIRGELFF
DNA: TGTGCCAGCTCACCACCGATTCGCGGGGAGCTGTTTTTT

V: TRBV5-5
size: NA
J: TRBJ2-5
D: TRBD1
length: 13
CDR3: CASNTGGYETQYF
DNA: TGTGCCAGCAACACAGGGGGCTATGAGACCCAGTACTTC

V: TRBV3-1
size: NA
J: TRBJ2-7
D: NA
length: 15
CDR3: CASSQDTGIHYEQYF
DNA: TGTGCCAGCAGCCAAGATACAGGGATCCACTACGAGCAGTACTTC

V: TRBV12-3/TRBV12-4
size: few
J: TRBJ1-1
D: TRBD1
length: 15
CDR3: CASSRTGGLNTEAFF
DNA: TGTGCCAGCAGCCGGACAGGGGGCTTGAACACTGAAGCTTTCTTT

V: TRBV5-1
size: NA
J: TRBJ2-7
D: NA
length: 15
CDR3: CASSLAPGPTYEQYF
DNA: TGCGCCAGCAGCTTGGCCCCGGGACCTACCTACGAGCAGTACTTC

V: TRBV30
size: NA
J: TRBJ2-1
D: NA
length: 13
CDR3: CAWSKAVYNEQFF
DNA: TGTGCCTGGAGTAAAGCGGTCTACAATGAGCAGTTCTTC

V: TRBV18
size: NA
J: TRBJ2-7
D: NA
length: 15
CDR3: CASSPNGLGEYEQYF
DNA: TGTGCCAGCTCACCGAACGGACTCGGCGAGTACGAGCAGTACTTC

V: TRBV10-3
size: NA
J: TRBJ1-2
D: NA
length: 15
CDR3: CAIKRDPTGPGGYTF
DNA: TGTGCCATCAAGAGAGATCCTACAGGGCCGGGTGGCTACACCTTC

V: TRBV7-8
size: few
J: TRBJ2-3
D: NA
length: 16
CDR3: CASSPRWESRTDTQYF
DNA: TGTGCCAGCAGCCCCCGTTGGGAGAGTCGCACAGATACGCAGTATTTT

V: TRBV28
size: few
J: TRBJ1-3
D: NA
length: 13
CDR3: CASSPPSGNTIYF
DNA: TGTGCCAGCAGTCCCCCCTCTGGAAACACCATATATTTT